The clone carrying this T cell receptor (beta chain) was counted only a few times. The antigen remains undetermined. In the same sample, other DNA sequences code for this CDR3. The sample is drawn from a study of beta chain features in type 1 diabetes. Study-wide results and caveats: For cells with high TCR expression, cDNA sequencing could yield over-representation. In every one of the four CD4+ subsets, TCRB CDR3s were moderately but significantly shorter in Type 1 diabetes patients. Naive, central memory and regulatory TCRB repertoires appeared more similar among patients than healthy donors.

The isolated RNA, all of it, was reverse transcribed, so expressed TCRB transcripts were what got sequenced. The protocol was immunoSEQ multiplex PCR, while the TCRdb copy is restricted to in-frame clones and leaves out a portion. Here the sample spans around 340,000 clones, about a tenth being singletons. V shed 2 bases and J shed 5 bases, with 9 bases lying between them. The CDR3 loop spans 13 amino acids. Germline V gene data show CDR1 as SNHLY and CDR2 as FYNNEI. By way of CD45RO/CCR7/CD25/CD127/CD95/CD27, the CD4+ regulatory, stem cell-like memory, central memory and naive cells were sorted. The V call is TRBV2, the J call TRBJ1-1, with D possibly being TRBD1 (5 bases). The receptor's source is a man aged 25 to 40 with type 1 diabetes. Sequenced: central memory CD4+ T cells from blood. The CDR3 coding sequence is TGTGCCAGCAGTGAAAGCGGGGGAACTGAAGCTTTCTTT. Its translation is CASSESGGTEAFF.